One and the same sample provided the 31 T cell receptor beta chains below, sequenced in a study of OX40 agonist ivuxolimab in advanced cancers. The table came from immunoSEQ multiplex PCR; TCRdb's copy has only in-frame clones and leaves some out. The table lists 74,000 or so clones, roughly 81% of them singletons, with 2% in the top ten. The source material was CD4+ or CD8+ T cells sorted from blood, sampled in a trial of the OX40 agonist ivuxolimab. The receptors were sampled from an adult with an advanced solid tumor such as melanoma, head and neck, liver or kidney cancer.

This clone was counted once. The chain uses TRBV10-3 and TRBJ1-1; D unclear. Trimming cost V 5 bases and J 1 base, with 8 bases left between them. The CDR3 totals 13 residues. Germline lookup yields CDR1 ENHRY and CDR2 SYGVKD. The CDR3 here is CAISSEGNTEAFF. The DNA for the CDR3 is TGTGCCATCAGTTCCGAGGGGAACACTGAAGCTTTCTTT.

The CDR3 bases are TGTGCCAGTAGTATCCTTCAGCGTGGGGGCTACACCTTC. Amino acids: CASSILQRGGYTF. The chain has TRBV19 and TRBJ1-2; no definite D call. Trimming took 3 bases from V and 8 from J, leaving 13 bases between them. There are 13 residues in the CDR3. Germline assignment: CDR1 LNHDA and CDR2 SQIVND (reference sequence).

This clone was seen more than once but under ten times. Here the CDR3 reads CASRVDGNTIYF. CDR3 nucleotides: TGTGCCAGCAGGGTGGATGGAAACACCATATATTTT. V gene TRBV2 combines with J gene TRBJ1-3; D unresolved. This CDR3 has 12 amino acids. Trimming stripped 6 bases from V and 3 bases from J, with 6 bases between. Per the germline V gene, CDR1 is SNHLY and CDR2 is FYNNEI.

The CDR3 loop reads CASSSDRGDTQYF. The CDR3 DNA reads TGTGCCAGCAGCTCCGACAGGGGAGATACGCAGTATTTT. The chain has TRBV7-6 and TRBJ2-3, with TRBD1 matching 8 bases. Per germline, CDR1 SGHVS and CDR2 FNYEAQ. V lost 4 bases, J lost 5 bases, and 2 bases stayed unmatched. This CDR3 region has 13 residues.

In its sample, this clone was seen once. For the CDR3, the DNA is TGTGCCAGCAGCTTAGACGGGGGAAGCACAGATACGCAGTATTTT. This translates into CASSLDGGSTDTQYF. This sequence joins TRBV7-2 and TRBJ2-3; perhaps TRBD2 as D (6 bases). Per the germline V gene, CDR1 is SGHTA and CDR2 is FQGNSA. This CDR3 comprises 15 residues. Trimming took off 1 base at V and 0 bases at J, with 8 bases between the two ends.

The genes are TRBV7-2 and TRBJ2-1; D unclear. The CDR3 length is 13 residues. Germline V gene lookup returns CDR1 SGHTA and CDR2 FQGNSA. V lost 1 base to trimming and J lost 6 bases, with 7 bases between them. The DNA of the CDR3 is TGTGCCAGCAGCTTAGGCTGGCCCAATGAGCAGTTCTTC. Translating it yields CASSLGWPNEQFF.

This clone was found a few times. The V gene is TRBV5-1, the J gene TRBJ1-2; the D gene is possibly TRBD1 (6 bases). V lost 0 bases to trimming and J lost 3 bases, with 6 bases between them. Per germline, CDR1 SGHRS and CDR2 YFSETQ. The CDR3 has 13 residues. CDR3 region: CASSLGTDYGYTF. Written as DNA, the CDR3 is TGCGCCAGCAGCTTGGGGACAGACTATGGCTACACCTTC.

In DNA form, the CDR3 reads TGTGCCAGCAGTTTACAGGCCTCTAACTATGGCTACACCTTC. The encoded protein is CASSLQASNYGYTF. J is TRBJ1-2 and V is TRBV28; D is undetermined. Between the trimmed V and J ends, which lost 2 bases and 0 bases, there was a span of 7 bases. The germline V gene encodes CDR1 MDHEN and CDR2 SYDVKM. This CDR3 has 14 residues.

CDR3 sequence reads: CTSSQAVRASGSYNEQFF. CDR3 DNA sequence: TGCACCAGCAGCCAGGCTGTTAGGGCTAGCGGCTCCTACAATGAGCAGTTCTTC. This rearrangement joins TRBV1 to TRBJ2-1; TRBD2, the table's D call, was not compared with the DNA. TRBV1 is noted as a pseudogene. The CDR3 has 18 amino acids.

This chain connects TRBV4-2 to TRBJ2-7; TRBD2 matches at 9 bases. This CDR3 spans 18 amino acids. Germline values: CDR1 LGHNA, CDR2 YNFKEQ. Germline trimming cut 0 bases from V and 2 bases from J; bases unmatched to any gene: 11. CDR3 bases: TGTGCCAGCAGCCAAGAGGGCAGCGGGGGGCCCCTTACCTACGAGCAGTACTTC. Translation gives CASSQEGSGGPLTYEQYF.

The rearrangement uses TRBV28 and TRBJ2-3; no reliable D call. CDR1 and CDR2 (germline): MDHEN, SYDVKM. The CDR3 extends over 12 amino acids. Trimming pared 5 bases from V and 2 bases from J, leaving 5 bases between. The CDR3 sequence is CASSTPTDTQYF. CDR3 DNA: TGTGCCAGCAGTACACCCACAGATACGCAGTATTTT.

The CDR3 region is CASSNQGAQNEQYF. The CDR3 DNA is TGTGCCAGCAGCAATCAAGGGGCGCAAAACGAGCAGTACTTC. The J gene is TRBJ2-7, the V gene TRBV21-1; TRBD1 is taken as the D call from the table, unchecked against the DNA. TRBV21-1 is tagged as a pseudogene. This CDR3 is built from 14 residues.

The rearrangement uses TRBV28 and TRBJ1-5; D is unresolved. The germline CDR1 and CDR2 sequences are MDHEN and SYDVKM. CDR3 size: 13 residues. V dropped 6 bases and J dropped 0 bases, with 6 bases sitting between them. In DNA, the CDR3 is TGTGCCAGCAGGAAAGATAGCAATCAGCCCCAGCATTTT. Translating it yields CASRKDSNQPQHF.

The V gene is TRBV19, the J gene TRBJ1-6, with D possibly being TRBD1 (6 bases). Trimming stripped 5 bases from V and 7 bases from J, with 15 bases between. The CDR3 has 15 amino acids. Germline assignment: CDR1 LNHDA and CDR2 SQIVND (reference sequence). The DNA of the CDR3 is TGTGCCAGTAGTCGAGGAACAGGGACAAATTCACCCCTCCACTTT. Protein product: CASSRGTGTNSPLHF.

J is TRBJ2-2 and V is TRBV5-4; D perhaps matches TRBD2 (5 bases). Per the germline V gene, CDR1 is SGHNT and CDR2 is YYREEE (reference sequence). The CDR3 extends over 16 amino acids. V dropped 4 bases and J dropped 3 bases, with 16 bases sitting between them. The CDR3 protein is CASSLPNRGDTGELFF. In DNA, the CDR3 is TGTGCCAGCAGCCTACCGAATCGGGGTGACACCGGGGAGCTGTTTTTT.

The chain joins TRBV10-2 to TRBJ1-3; no clear D. The germline V and J ends were trimmed by 0 bases and 0 bases, with 9 bases remaining between them. The CDR3 is made up of 16 amino acids. The germline V gene encodes CDR1 WSHSY and CDR2 SAAADI. The CDR3 coding sequence is TGCGCCAGCAGTGAGTCGATGTGGGGCTCTGGAAACACCATATATTTT. This codes for CASSESMWGSGNTIYF.

The chain is built from TRBV4-2 and TRBJ1-2; D gene unclear. V lost 5 bases to trimming and J lost 2 bases, with 15 bases between them. Germline loops: CDR1 LGHNA, CDR2 YNFKEQ. This CDR3 has 15 amino acids. CDR3 sequence reads: CASSGLSRTNYGYTF. The CDR3 DNA is TGTGCCAGCAGCGGTCTCTCCCGGACGAACTATGGCTACACCTTC.

The chain is built from TRBV28 and TRBJ2-5, with 11 bases lining up with TRBD1. Germline assignment: CDR1 MDHEN and CDR2 SYDVKM. V was clipped by 6 bases and J by 5 bases; unmatched bases: 5. The CDR3 is 14 residues long. The chain's CDR3 is CASSRTGGAETQYF. DNA of the CDR3: TGTGCCAGCAGCAGGACAGGGGGCGCGGAGACCCAGTACTTC. Based on the CDR3 plus reference TRBV28 and TRBJ2-5, the full variable domain is DVKVTQSSRYLVKRTGEKVFLECVQDMDHENMFWYRQDPGLGLRLIYFSYDVKMKEKGDIPEGYSVSREKKERFSLILESASTNQTSMYLCASSRTGGAETQYFGPGTRLLVL.

V is TRBV11-3 and J is TRBJ2-2; TRBD1 is a possible D gene (6 bases). The CDR3 has 14 residues. Trimming pared 6 bases from V and 3 bases from J, leaving 11 bases between. Germline values: CDR1 SGHNT, CDR2 YENEEA. The CDR3 here is CASSTGPDTGELFF. The CDR3 region has the DNA TGTGCCAGCAGTACAGGGCCGGACACCGGGGAGCTGTTTTTT.

V gene TRBV5-4 combines with J gene TRBJ1-2, with D unclear. The CDR3 has 14 residues. Trimming shortened V by 0 bases and J by 5 bases, and 11 bases separated the two germline ends. Germline loops: CDR1 SGHNT, CDR2 YYREEE (reference sequence). The CDR3 sequence is CASSLGQSLYGYTF. The DNA of the CDR3 is TGTGCCAGCAGCTTGGGGCAGAGCTTATATGGCTACACCTTC.

The V gene is TRBV19, the J gene TRBJ2-5; D may be TRBD2 (7 bases). The CDR3 spans 13 residues. Germline lookup yields CDR1 LNHDA and CDR2 SQIVND (reference sequence). V lost 4 bases and J lost 4, with 10 bases in between. This CDR3 reads CASSTGEGETQYF. CDR3 nucleotide sequence: TGTGCCAGTAGTACAGGGGAGGGAGAGACCCAGTACTTC.

The rearrangement uses TRBV18 and TRBJ2-1; 7 nucleotides agree with TRBD2. The CDR3 extends over 16 amino acids. V dropped 4 bases and J dropped 12; count of bases not matched to a gene: 18. Germline loops: CDR1 KGHSH, CDR2 LQKENI. The CDR3 here is CASSLNGVSGRVRQFF. The CDR3 coding sequence is TGTGCCAGCTCACTTAATGGTGTTAGCGGGCGAGTAAGGCAGTTCTTC.

The V call is TRBV10-3, the J call TRBJ1-2, with 11 bases fitting TRBD1. The length of the CDR3 is 15 residues. Germline V gene data show CDR1 as ENHRY and CDR2 as SYGVKD. The J segment lost 3 bases and the V segment lost 6 bases, leaving 6 bases of the junction unmatched. CDR3 in amino acids: CAISQGTGGDYGYTF. The CDR3 region has the DNA TGTGCCATCAGCCAAGGGACAGGGGGAGACTATGGCTACACCTTC.

This chain links TRBV28 with TRBJ1-2, with unresolved D. The CDR3 contains 14 residues. Trimming took off 6 bases at V and 4 bases at J, with 15 bases between the two ends. CDR1 and CDR2 (germline): MDHEN, SYDVKM. CDR3 amino acids: CASRRPGRGYGYTF. In DNA form, the CDR3 reads TGTGCCAGCAGACGACCGGGCCGGGGCTATGGCTACACCTTC.

The V and J genes are TRBV20-1 and TRBJ1-2, with TRBD1 as a possible D gene (5 bases). There are 11 residues in the CDR3. The germline CDR1 and CDR2 sequences are DFQATT and SNEGSKA (reference sequence). Deletions cut 7 bases from V and 1 base from J, with 7 bases between. CDR3 loop: CSGDSNYGYTF. Written as DNA, the CDR3 is TGCAGTGGAGACAGTAACTATGGCTACACCTTC.

About this clone itself: A much bigger clone sits one base away, suggesting this may be a read error. The V and J genes are TRBV7-9 and TRBJ2-5; D gene unclear. This CDR3 spans 10 amino acids. Germline V gene sequence: CDR1 SEHNR, CDR2 FQNEAQ (reference sequence). Here the CDR3 reads CACSLETQYF. The DNA of the CDR3 is TGTGCCTGCAGCTTAGAGACCCAGTACTTC.

The V gene is TRBV28, the J gene TRBJ2-3; no clear D gene. The CDR3 is made up of 14 amino acids. Germline V gene lookup returns CDR1 MDHEN and CDR2 SYDVKM. V shed 3 bases and J shed 1 base, with 8 bases lying between them. Here the CDR3 DNA reads TGTGCCAGCAGTTTTCGCCGGCGCACAGATACGCAGTATTTT. Protein: CASSFRRRTDTQYF.

The chain carries TRBV9 and TRBJ1-4; 10 bases map to TRBD1. Germline V gene sequence: CDR1 SGDLS, CDR2 YYNGEE. CDR3 length equals 17 residues. Losses at the gene ends were 2 bases for V and 3 bases for J; bases not matched to a gene: 7. Here the CDR3 DNA reads TGTGCCAGCAGCGTCCTGGGACAGGGGTCTTCTAATGAAAAACTGTTTTTT. Translated: CASSVLGQGSSNEKLFF.

Regarding this clone: One junction end disagrees with the germline gene, perhaps due to a read error. The chain employs TRBV10-3 and TRBJ2-7; D possibly uses TRBD1 or TRBD2 (6 bases each). CDR3 length: 14 residues. The germline CDR1 and CDR2 sequences are ENHRY and SYGVKD. CDR3 bases: TGTGCCATCAGTGAGTTGGAGGGGGAAACCTTAAGGGGCTTC. Amino acid sequence: CAISELEGETLRGF.

The gene calls are TRBV5-6 and TRBJ1-1; D is perhaps TRBD1 (5 bases). V lost 4 bases and J lost 0, with 10 bases in between. This CDR3 region has 14 residues. Per germline, CDR1 SGHDT and CDR2 YYEEEE. The CDR3, as DNA: TGTGCCAGCAGCCGGGGCCGATTGAACACTGAAGCTTTCTTT. Translating gives CASSRGRLNTEAFF.

The gene calls are TRBV27 and TRBJ1-2, with D perhaps matching TRBD1 (6 bases). Germline assignment: CDR1 MNHEY and CDR2 SMNVEV (reference sequence). V was cut by 3 bases and J by 5 bases, with 13 bases left in between. The CDR3 consists of 14 residues. The DNA for the CDR3 is TGTGCCAGCAGTTTTTCAGGGGTCGGATATGGCTACACCTTC. Its protein product is CASSFSGVGYGYTF.